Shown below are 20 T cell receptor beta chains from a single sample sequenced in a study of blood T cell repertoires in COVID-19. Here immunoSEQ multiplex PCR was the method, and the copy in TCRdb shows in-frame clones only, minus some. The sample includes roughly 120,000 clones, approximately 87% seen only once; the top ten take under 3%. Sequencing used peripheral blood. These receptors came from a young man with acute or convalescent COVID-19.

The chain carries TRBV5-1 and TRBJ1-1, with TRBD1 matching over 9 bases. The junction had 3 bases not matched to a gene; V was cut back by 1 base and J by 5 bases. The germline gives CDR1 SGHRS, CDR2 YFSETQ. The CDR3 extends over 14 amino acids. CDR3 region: CASSLTGGETEAFF. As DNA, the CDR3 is TGCGCCAGCAGCTTGACAGGGGGCGAGACTGAAGCTTTCTTT.

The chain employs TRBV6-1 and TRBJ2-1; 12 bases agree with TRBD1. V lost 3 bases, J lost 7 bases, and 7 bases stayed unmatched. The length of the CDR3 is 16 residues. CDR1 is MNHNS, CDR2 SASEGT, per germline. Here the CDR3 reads CASSERDRGLWNEQFF. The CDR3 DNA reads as TGTGCCAGCAGTGAGAGGGACAGGGGGCTATGGAATGAGCAGTTCTTC.

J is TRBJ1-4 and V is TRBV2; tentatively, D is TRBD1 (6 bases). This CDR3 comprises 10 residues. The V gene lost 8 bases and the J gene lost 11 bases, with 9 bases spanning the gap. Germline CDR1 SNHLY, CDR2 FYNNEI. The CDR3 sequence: CASSDSKLFF. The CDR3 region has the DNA TGTGCCAGCTCGGACAGCAAACTGTTTTTT.

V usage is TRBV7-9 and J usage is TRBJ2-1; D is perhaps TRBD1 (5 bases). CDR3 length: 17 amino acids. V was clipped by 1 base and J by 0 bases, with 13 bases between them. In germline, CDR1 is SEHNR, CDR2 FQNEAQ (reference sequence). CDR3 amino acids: CASSLEGHLSSYNEQFF. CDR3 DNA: TGTGCCAGCAGCTTAGAGGGGCACTTGAGCTCCTACAATGAGCAGTTCTTC.

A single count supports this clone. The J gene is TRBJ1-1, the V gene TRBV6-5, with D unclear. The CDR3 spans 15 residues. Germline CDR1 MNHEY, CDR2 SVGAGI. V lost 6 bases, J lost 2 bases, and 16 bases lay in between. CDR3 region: CASSTVRDGNTEAFF. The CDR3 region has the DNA TGTGCCAGCAGCACCGTGAGGGATGGAAACACTGAAGCTTTCTTT.

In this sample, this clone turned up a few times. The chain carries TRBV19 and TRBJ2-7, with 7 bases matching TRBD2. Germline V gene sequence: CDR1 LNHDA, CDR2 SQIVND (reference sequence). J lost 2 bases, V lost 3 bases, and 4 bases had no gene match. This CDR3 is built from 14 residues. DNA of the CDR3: TGTGCCAGTAGTATGGGGGGGTATGCCTACGAGCAGTACTTC. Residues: CASSMGGYAYEQYF.

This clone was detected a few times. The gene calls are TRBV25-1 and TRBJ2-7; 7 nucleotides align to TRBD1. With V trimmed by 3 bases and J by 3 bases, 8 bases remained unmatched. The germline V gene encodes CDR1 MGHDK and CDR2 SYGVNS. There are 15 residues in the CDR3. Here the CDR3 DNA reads TGTGCCAGCAGTGATCACAGGGGCGCTGGCTACGAGCAGTACTTC. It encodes CASSDHRGAGYEQYF.

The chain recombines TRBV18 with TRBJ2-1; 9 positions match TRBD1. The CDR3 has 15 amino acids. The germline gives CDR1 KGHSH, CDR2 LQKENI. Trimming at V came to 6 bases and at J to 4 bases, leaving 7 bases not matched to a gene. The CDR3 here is CASSSGTGIYNEQFF. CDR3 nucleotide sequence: TGTGCCAGCTCCTCAGGGACAGGGATTTACAATGAGCAGTTCTTC. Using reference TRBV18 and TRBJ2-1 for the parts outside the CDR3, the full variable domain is NAGVMQNPRHLVRRRGQEARLRCSPMKGHSHVYWYRQLPEEGLKFMVYLQKENIIDESGMPKERFSAEFPKEGPSILRIQQVVRGDSAAYFCASSSGTGIYNEQFFGPGTRLTVL.

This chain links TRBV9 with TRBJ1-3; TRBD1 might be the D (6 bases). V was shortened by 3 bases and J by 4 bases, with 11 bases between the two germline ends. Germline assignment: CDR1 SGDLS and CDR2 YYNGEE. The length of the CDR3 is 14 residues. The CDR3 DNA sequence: TGTGCCAGCAGCGCAGGACAGAAAGGAAACACCATATATTTT. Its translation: CASSAGQKGNTIYF.

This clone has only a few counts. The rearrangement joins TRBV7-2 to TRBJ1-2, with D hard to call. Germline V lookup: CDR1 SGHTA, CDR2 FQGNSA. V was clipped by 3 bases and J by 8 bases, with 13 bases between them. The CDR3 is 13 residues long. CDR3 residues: CASSLPGIGGYTF. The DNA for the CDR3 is TGTGCCAGCAGCTTGCCGGGTATTGGAGGCTACACCTTC.

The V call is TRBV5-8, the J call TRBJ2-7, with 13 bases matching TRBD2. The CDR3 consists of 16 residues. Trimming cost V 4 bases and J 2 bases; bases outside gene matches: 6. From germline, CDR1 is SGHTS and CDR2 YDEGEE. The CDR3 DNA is TGTGCCAGCAGCCTTACTACTAGCGGGGGGGCCTACGAGCAGTACTTC. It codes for CASSLTTSGGAYEQYF.

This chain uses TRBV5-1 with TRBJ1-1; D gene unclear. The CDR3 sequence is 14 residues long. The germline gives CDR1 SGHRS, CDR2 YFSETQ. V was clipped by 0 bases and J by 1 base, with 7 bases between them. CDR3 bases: TGCGCCAGCAGCTTGGACAGAAGGAACACTGAAGCTTTCTTT. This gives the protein CASSLDRRNTEAFF.

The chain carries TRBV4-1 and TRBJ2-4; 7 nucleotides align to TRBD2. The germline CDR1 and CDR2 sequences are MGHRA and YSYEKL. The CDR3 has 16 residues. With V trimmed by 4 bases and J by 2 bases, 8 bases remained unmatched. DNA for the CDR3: TGCGCCAGCAGCCCCCCCGGGGGGTTGACCAAAAACATTCAGTACTTC. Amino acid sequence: CASSPPGGLTKNIQYF.

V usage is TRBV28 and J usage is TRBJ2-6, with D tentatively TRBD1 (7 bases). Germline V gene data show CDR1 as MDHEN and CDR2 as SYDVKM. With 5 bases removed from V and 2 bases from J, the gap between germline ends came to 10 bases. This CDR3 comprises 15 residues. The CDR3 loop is CASSGGGAGANVLTF. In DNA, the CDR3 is TGTGCCAGCAGTGGAGGGGGCGCTGGGGCCAACGTCCTGACTTTC.

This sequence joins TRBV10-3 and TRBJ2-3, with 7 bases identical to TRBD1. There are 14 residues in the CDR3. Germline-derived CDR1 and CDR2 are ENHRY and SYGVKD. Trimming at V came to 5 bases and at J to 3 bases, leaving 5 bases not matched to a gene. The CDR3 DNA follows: TGTGCCATCAGTCGGGACAGCGAAACAGATACGCAGTATTTT. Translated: CAISRDSETDTQYF.

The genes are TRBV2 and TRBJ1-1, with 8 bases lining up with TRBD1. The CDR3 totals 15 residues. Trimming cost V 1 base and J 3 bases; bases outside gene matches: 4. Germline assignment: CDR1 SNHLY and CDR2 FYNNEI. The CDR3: CASSEGVRGHTEAFF. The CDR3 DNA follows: TGTGCCAGCAGTGAAGGGGTCAGGGGGCACACTGAAGCTTTCTTT.

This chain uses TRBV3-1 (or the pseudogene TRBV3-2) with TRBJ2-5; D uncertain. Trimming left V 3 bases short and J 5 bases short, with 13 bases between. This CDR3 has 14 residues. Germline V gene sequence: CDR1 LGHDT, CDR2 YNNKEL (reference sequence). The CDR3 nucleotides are TGTGCCAGCAGCCAGTCTCTAGATCGCGAGACCCAGTACTTC. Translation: CASSQSLDRETQYF.

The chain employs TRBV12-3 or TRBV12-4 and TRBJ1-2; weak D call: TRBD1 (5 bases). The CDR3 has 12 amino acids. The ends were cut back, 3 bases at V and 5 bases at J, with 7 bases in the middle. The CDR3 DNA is TGTGCCAGCAGTTTTGACAGTTATGGCTACACCTTC. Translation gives CASSFDSYGYTF.

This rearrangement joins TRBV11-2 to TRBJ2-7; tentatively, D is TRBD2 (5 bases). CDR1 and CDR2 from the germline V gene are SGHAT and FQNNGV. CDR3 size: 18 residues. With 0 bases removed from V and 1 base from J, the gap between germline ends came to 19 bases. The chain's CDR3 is CASSLDSGLRSRSYEQYV. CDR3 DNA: TGTGCCAGCAGCTTAGACTCGGGGTTACGATCCAGGTCCTACGAGCAGTACGTC.

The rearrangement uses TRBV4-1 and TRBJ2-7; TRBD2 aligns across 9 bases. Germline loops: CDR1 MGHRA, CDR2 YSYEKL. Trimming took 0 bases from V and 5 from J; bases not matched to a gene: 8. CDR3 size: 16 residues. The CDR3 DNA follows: TGCGCCAGCAGCCAAGATTTGGCGGGGGGGGGAAACGAGCAGTACTTC. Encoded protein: CASSQDLAGGGNEQYF.